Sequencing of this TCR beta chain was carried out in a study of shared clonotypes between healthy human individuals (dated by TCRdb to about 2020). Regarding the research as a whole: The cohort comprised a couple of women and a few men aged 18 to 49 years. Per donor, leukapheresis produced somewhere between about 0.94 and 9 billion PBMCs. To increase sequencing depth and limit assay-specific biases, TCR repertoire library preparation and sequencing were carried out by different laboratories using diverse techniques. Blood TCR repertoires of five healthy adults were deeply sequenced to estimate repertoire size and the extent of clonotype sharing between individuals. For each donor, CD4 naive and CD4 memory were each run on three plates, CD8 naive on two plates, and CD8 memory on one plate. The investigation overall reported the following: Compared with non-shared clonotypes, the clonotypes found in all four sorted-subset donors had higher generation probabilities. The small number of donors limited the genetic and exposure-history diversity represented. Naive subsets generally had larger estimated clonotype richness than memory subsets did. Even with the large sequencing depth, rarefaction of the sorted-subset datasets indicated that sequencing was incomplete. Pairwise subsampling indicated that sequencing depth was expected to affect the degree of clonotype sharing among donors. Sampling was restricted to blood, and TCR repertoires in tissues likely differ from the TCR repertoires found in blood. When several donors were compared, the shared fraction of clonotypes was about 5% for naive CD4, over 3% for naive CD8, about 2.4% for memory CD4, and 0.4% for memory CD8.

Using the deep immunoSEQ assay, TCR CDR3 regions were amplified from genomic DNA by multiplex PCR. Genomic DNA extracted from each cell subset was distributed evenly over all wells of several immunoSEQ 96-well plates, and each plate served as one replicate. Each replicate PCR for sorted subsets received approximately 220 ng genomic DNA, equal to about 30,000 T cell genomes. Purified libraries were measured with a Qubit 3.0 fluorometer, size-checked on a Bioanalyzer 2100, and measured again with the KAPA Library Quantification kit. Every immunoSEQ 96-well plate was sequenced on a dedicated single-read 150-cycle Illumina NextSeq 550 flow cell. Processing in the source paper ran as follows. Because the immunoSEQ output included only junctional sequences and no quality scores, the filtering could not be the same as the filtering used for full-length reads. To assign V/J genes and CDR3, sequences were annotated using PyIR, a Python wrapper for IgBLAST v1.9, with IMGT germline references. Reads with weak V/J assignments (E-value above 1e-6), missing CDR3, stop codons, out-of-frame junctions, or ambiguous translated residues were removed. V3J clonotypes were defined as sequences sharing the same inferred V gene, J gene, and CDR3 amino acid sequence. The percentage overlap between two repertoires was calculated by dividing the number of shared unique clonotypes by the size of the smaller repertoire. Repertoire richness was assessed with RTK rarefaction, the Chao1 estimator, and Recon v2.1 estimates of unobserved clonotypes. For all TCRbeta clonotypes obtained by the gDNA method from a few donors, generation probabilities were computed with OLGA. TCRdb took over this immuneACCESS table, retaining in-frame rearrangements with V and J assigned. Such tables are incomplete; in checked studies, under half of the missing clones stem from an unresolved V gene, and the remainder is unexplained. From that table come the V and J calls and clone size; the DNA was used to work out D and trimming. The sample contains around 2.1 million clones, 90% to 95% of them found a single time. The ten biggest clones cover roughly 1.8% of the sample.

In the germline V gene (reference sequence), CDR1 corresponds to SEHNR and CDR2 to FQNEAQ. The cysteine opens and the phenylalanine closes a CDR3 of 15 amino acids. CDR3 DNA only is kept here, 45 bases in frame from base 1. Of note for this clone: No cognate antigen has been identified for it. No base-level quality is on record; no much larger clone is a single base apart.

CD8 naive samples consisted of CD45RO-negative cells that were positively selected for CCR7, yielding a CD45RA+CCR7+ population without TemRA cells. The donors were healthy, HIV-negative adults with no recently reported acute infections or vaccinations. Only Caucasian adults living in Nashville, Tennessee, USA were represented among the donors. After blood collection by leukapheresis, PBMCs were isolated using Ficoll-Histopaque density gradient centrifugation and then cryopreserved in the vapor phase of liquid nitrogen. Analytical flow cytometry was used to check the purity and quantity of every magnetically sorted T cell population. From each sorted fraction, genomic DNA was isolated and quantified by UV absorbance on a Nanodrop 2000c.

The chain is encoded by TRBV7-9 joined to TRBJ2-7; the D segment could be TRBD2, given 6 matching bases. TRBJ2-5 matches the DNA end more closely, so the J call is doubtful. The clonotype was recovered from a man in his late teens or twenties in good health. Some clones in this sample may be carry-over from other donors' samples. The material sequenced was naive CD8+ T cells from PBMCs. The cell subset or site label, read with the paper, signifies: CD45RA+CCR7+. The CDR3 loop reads CASSPKGLYQETQYF. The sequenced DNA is TGTGCCAGCAGCCCCAAGGGACTGTACCAAGAGACCCAGTACTTC.